This passage covers 3 T cell receptor beta chains from one sample sequenced in a study of cytotoxic CD8 clonotypes in ibrutinib-treated CLL. The data were produced by immunoSEQ multiplex PCR, yet TCRdb's version contains in-frame clones alone and is incomplete. The table has some 130,000 clones, 70% to 90% seen once; the top ten hold roughly 2%. This specimen consisted of PBMCs, obtained after 24 months of ibrutinib treatment. All receptors come from a human donor with chronic lymphocytic leukemia.

This clone has only a few counts. The CDR3 reads CASRKTSYEQYF. The CDR3 nucleotides read TGTGCCAGCCGCAAAACCTCCTACGAGCAGTACTTC. The chain links TRBV28 to TRBJ2-7; D gene uncertain. Germline values: CDR1 MDHEN, CDR2 SYDVKM. The germline V and J ends were trimmed by 8 bases and 0 bases, with 8 bases remaining between them. The CDR3 sequence is 12 residues long.

J is TRBJ2-5 and V is TRBV5-1; D is uncertain. Germline loops: CDR1 SGHRS, CDR2 YFSETQ. The CDR3 is 14 amino acids. Trimming removed 2 bases at V and 2 bases at J, with 10 bases between. The CDR3 spells CASSFRATQETQYF. The CDR3 DNA reads as TGCGCCAGCAGCTTCCGGGCCACGCAAGAGACCCAGTACTTC. The full variable domain, completed using reference TRBV5-1 and TRBJ2-5, is KAGVTQTPRYLIKTRGQQVTLSCSPISGHRSVSWYQQTPGQGLQFLFEYFSETQRNKGNFPGRFSGRQFSNSRSEMNVSTLELGDSALYLCASSFRATQETQYFGPGTRLLVL.

This sequence joins TRBV5-4 and TRBJ1-1, with D tentatively TRBD1 (5 bases). Germline V gives CDR1 SGHNT, CDR2 YYREEE (reference sequence). There are 14 residues in the CDR3. V lost 3 bases to trimming and J lost 1 base, with 10 bases between them. CDR3 protein: CASSWGDRNTEAFF. In DNA form, the CDR3 reads TGTGCCAGCAGCTGGGGAGACAGGAACACTGAAGCTTTCTTT.